What follows are 4 T cell receptor beta chains derived from one specimen sequenced in a study of blood T cell repertoires in COVID-19. Assay used: immunoSEQ multiplex PCR; TCRdb lists only in-frame clones, some missing. There are roughly 240,000 clones in the sample; about 91% occur only once, and 2% to 2.5% lies in the top ten. The sequencing sample was made of PBMCs or T cells enriched from blood (not recorded which). Receptor source: a woman aged 40 to 50 with acute COVID-19.

This sequence joins TRBV30 and TRBJ2-5, with D perhaps TRBD2 (6 bases). Germline V lookup: CDR1 GTSNPN, CDR2 SVGIG (reference sequence). This CDR3 is 15 amino acids long. V lost 5 bases and J lost 5, with 21 bases in between. The CDR3 is CAWRIKLRGYETQYF. The CDR3 DNA is TGTGCCTGGCGGATTAAGCTTCGGGGGTATGAGACCCAGTACTTC.

The chain is built from TRBV21-1 and TRBJ2-1; the DNA was not compared with TRBD2, the D call given in the table. TRBV21-1 is assigned pseudogene status. The CDR3 is made up of 16 amino acids. In DNA, the CDR3 is TGTGCCAGCAGCGGACGACTAGCGGGAGGTCAGGATGAGCAGTTCTTC. Protein: CASSGRLAGGQDEQFF.

V usage is TRBV11-2 and J usage is TRBJ2-4, with 9 positions matching TRBD1. V lost 3 bases to trimming and J lost 9 bases; unmatched junction nucleotides: 9. Per the germline V gene, CDR1 is SGHAT and CDR2 is FQNNGV. CDR3 length: 15 amino acids. DNA of the CDR3: TGTGCCAGCAGCTTCGCGGGACAGGGAGGTTCCATTCAGTACTTC. Amino acid sequence: CASSFAGQGGSIQYF.

The J gene is TRBJ1-1, the V gene TRBV5-8; 8 bases are a match to TRBD1. The CDR3 length is 14 residues. V dropped 1 base and J dropped 9; count of bases not matched to a gene: 8. Germline-derived CDR1 and CDR2 are SGHTS and YDEGEE. The CDR3: CASSLRAGGNKAFF. The DNA of the CDR3 is TGTGCCAGCAGCTTGCGTGCAGGGGGCAACAAAGCTTTCTTT. Together with reference TRBV5-8 and TRBJ1-1, the CDR3 gives the full variable domain: EAGVTQSPTHLIKTRGQQATLRCSPISGHTSVYWYQQALGLGLQFLLWYDEGEERNRGNFPPRFSGRQFPNYSSELNVNALELEDSALYLCASSLRAGGNKAFFGQGTRLTVV.